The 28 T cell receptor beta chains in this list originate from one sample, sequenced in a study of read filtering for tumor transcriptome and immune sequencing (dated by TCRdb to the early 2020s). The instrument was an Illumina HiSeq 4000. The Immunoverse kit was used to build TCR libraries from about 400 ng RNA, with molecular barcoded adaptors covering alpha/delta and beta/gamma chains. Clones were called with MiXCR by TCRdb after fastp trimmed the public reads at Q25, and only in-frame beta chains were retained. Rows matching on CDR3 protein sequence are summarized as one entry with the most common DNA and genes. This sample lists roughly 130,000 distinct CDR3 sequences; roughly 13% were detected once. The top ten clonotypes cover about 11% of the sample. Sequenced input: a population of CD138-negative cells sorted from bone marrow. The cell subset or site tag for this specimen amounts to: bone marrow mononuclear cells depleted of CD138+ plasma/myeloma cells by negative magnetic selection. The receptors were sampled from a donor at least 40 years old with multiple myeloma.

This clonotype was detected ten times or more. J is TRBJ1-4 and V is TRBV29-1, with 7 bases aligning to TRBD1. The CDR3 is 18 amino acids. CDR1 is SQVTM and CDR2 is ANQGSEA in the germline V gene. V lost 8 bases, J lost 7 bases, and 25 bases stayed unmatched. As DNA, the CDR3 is TGCAGCCCACGAGGTACCCAGACAGGGAGTCTAAGAGCTGAAAAACTGTTTTTT. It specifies CSPRGTQTGSLRAEKLFF.

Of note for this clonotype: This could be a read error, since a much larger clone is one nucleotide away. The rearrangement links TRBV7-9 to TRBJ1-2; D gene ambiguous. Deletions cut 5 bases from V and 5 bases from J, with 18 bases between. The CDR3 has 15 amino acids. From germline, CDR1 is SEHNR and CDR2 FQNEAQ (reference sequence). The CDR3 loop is CASSPSARAGYGYTF. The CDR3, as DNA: TGTGCCAGCAGCCCAAGCGCAAGAGCTGGATATGGCTACACCTTC.

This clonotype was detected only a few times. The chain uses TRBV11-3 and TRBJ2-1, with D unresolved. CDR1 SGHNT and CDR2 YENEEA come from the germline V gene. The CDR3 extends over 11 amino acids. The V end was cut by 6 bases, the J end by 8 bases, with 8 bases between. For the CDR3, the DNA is TGTGCCAGCAGTCAAATGGATGAGCAGTTCTTC. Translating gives CASSQMDEQFF.

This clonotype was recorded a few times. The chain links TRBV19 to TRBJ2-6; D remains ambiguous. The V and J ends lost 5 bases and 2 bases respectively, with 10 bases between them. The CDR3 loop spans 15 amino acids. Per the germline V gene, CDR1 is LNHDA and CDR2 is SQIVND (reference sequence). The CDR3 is CASSWTPPGANVLTF. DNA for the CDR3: TGTGCCAGTAGTTGGACCCCCCCTGGGGCCAACGTCCTGACTTTC.

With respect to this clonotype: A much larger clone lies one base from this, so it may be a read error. The CDR3 is CSVGGYAEAFF. The CDR3 DNA is TGCAGCGTGGGTGGTTACGCTGAAGCTTTCTTT. The chain uses TRBV29-1 and TRBJ1-1; D remains ambiguous. The CDR3 loop spans 11 amino acids. Per germline, CDR1 SQVTM and CDR2 ANQGSEA. The V and J ends lost 6 bases and 6 bases respectively, with 11 bases between them.

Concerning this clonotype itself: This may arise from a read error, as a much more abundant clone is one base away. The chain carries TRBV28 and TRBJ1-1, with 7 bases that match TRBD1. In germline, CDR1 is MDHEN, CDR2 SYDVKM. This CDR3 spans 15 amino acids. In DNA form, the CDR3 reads TGTGCCAGCAGTATGGAGTATCAGGGGGGCACTGAAGCTTCCTTT. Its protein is CASSMEYQGGTEASF.

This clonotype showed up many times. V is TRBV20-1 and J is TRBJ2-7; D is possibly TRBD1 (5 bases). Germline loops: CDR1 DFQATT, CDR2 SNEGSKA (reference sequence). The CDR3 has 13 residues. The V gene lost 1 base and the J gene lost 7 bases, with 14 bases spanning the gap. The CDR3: CSARGGIAREQYF. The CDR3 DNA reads TGCAGTGCTAGAGGGGGCATCGCGCGTGAGCAGTACTTC.

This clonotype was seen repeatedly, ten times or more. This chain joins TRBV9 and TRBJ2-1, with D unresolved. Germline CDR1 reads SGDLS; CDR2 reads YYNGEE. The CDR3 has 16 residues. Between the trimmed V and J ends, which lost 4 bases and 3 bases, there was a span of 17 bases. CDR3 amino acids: CASSPRPGAIYNEQFF. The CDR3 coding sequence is TGTGCCAGCAGCCCGCGTCCAGGAGCAATCTACAATGAGCAGTTCTTC.

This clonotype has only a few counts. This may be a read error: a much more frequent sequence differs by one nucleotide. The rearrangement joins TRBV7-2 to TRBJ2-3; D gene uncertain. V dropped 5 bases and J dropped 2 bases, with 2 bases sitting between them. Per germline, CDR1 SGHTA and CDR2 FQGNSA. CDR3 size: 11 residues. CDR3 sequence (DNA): TGTGCCAGCAGCATCACAGATACGCAGTATTTT. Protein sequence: CASSITDTQYF. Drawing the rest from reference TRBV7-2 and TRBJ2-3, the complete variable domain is GAGVSQSPSNKVTEKGKDVELRCDPISGHTALYWYRQSLGQGLEFLIYFQGNSAPDKSGLPSDRFSAERTGGSVSTLTIQRTQQEDSAVYLCASSITDTQYFGPGTRLTVL.

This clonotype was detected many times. The CDR3 protein is CASSSGLTYTDTQYF. The CDR3 DNA reads TGTGCCAGCAGCTCCGGACTTACTTACACAGATACGCAGTATTTT. This chain connects TRBV12-3 or TRBV12-4 to TRBJ2-3; TRBD2 might be the D (5 bases). Trimming pared 6 bases from V and 2 bases from J, leaving 15 bases between. The CDR3 has 15 residues.

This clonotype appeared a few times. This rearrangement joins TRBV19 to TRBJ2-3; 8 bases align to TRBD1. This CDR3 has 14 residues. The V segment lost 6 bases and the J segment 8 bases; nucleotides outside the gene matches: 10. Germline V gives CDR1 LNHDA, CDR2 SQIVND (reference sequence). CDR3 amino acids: CASRTGASDGTQYF. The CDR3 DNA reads TGTGCCAGTAGGACAGGGGCCTCCGACGGTACGCAGTATTTT.

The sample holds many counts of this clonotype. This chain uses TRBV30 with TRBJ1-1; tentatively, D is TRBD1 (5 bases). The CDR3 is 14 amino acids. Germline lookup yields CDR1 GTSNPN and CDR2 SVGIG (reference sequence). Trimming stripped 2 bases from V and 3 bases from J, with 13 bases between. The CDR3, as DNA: TGTGCCTGGAGTACGACGGTCAGGGACACTGAAGCTTTCTTT. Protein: CAWSTTVRDTEAFF.

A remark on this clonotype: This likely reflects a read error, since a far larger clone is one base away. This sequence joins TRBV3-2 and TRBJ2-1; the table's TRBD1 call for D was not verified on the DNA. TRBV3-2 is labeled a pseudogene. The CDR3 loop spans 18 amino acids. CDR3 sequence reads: CASSGRKGYGSSYNVQFF. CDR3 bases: TGTGCCAGCAGCGGTCGGAAGGGGTACGGGAGCTCCTACAATGTGCAGTTCTTC.

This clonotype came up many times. As DNA, the CDR3 is TGCAGTGCCCTTGGAGCGGGGGGTTACGAGCAGTACTTC. Protein: CSALGAGGYEQYF. The V gene is TRBV20-1, the J gene TRBJ2-7, with 9 bases aligning to TRBD2. With V trimmed by 6 bases and J by 4 bases, 7 bases remained unmatched. CDR3 length: 13 residues. Germline CDR1 DFQATT, CDR2 SNEGSKA (reference sequence).

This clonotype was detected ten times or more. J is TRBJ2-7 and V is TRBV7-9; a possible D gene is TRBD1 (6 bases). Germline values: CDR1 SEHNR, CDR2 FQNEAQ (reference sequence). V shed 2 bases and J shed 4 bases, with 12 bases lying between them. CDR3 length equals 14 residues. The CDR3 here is CASSLNPGTYEQYF. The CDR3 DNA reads TGTGCCAGCAGCTTAAACCCCGGGACATACGAGCAGTACTTC.

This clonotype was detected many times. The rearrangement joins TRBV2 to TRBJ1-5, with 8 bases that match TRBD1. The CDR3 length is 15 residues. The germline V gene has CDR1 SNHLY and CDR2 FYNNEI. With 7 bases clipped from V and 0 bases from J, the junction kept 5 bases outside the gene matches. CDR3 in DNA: TGTGCCAGCAAGAGGACAGGGACTAGCAATCAGCCCCAGCATTTT. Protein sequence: CASKRTGTSNQPQHF.

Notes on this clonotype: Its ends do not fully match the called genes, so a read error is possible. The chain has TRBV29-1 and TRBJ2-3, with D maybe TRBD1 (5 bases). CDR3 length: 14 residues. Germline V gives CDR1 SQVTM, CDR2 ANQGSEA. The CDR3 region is CSATLSVSTGTQYF. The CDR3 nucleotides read TGCAGCGCCACTCTGAGCGTTAGCACAGGTACGCAGTATTTT.

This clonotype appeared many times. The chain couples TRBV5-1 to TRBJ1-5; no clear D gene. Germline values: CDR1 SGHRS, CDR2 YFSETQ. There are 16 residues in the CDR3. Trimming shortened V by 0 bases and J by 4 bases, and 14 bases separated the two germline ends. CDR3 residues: CASSLDLGIRNQPQHF. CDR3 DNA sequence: TGCGCCAGCAGCTTGGATTTAGGGATACGGAATCAGCCCCAGCATTTT.

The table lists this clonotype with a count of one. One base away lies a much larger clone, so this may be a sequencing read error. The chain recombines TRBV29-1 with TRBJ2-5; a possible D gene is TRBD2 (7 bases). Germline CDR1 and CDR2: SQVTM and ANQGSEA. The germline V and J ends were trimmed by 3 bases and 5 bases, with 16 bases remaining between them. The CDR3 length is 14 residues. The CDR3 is CSVDRGGLRETQYF. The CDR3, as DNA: TGCAGCGTTGATAGGGGGGGCCTGAGGGAGACCCAGTACTTC.

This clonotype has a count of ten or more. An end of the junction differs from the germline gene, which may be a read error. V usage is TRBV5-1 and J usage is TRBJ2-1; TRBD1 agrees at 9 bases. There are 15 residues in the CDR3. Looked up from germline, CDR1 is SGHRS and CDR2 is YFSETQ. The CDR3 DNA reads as TGTGCCAGCAGTTTGGGACAGGGCGCTTACAATGAGCAGTTCTTC. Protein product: CASSLGQGAYNEQFF.

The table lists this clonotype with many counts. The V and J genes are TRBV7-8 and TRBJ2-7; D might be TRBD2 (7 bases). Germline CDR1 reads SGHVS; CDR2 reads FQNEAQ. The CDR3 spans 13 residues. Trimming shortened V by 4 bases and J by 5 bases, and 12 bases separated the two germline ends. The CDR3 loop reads CASSSGGQDEQYF. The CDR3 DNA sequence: TGTGCCAGCAGCTCGGGGGGCCAGGACGAGCAGTACTTC.

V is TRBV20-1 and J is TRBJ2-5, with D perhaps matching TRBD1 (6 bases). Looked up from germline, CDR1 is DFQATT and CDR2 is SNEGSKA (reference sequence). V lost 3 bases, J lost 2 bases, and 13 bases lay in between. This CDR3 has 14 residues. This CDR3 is CSARGAVLQETQYF. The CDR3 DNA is TGCAGTGCTAGGGGGGCGGTCCTACAAGAGACCCAGTACTTC.

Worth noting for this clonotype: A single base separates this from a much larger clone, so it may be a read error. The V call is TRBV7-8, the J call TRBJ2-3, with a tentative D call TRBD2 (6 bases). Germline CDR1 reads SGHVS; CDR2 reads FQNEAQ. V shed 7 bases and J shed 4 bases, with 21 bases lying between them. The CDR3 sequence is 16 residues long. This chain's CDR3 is CASTERAAPSADTQYF. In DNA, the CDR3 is TGTGCCAGCACCGAGAGAGCGGCCCCTAGCGCAGATACGCAGTATTTT.

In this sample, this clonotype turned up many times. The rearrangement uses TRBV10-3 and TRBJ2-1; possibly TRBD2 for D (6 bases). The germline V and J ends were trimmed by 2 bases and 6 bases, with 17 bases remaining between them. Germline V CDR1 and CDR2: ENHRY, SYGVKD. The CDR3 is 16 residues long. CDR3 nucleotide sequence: TGTGCCATCAGTGAGATGGGACGGGAGCCGCGCAATGAGCAGTTCTTC. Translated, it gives CAISEMGREPRNEQFF.

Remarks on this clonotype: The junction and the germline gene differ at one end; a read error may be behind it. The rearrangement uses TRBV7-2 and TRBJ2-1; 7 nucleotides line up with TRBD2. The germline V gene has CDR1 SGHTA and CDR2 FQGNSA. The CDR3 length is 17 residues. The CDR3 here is CASSLAGFASGNNGQFF. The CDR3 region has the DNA TGTGCCAGCAGCTTAGCTGGTTTTGCTAGCGGAAACAATGGGCAGTTCTTC. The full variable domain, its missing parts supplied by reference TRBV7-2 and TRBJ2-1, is GAGVSQSPSNKVTEKGKDVELRCDPISGHTALYWYRQSLGQGLEFLIYFQGNSAPDKSGLPSDRFSAERTGGSVSTLTIQRTQQEDSAVYLCASSLAGFASGNNGQFFGPGTRLTVL.

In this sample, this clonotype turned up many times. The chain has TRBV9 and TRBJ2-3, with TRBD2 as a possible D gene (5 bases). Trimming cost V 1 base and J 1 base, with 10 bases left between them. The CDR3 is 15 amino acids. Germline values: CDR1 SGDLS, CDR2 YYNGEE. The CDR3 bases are TGTGCCAGCAGCGTATCAGTGGGAGGCACAGATACGCAGTATTTT. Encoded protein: CASSVSVGGTDTQYF.

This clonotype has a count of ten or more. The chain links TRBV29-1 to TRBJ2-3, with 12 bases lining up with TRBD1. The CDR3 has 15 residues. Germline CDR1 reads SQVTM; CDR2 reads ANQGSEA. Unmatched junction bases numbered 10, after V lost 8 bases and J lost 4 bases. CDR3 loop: CSSGRGQGAPDTQYF. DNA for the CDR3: TGCAGCTCTGGGAGGGGACAGGGGGCTCCAGATACGCAGTATTTT.

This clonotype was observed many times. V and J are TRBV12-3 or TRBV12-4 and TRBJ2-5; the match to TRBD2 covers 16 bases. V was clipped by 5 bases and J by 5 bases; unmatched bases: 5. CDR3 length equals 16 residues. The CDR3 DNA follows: TGTGCCAGCAGTATTGGGACTAGCGGGGGGGCGGAGACCCAGTACTTC. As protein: CASSIGTSGGAETQYF.